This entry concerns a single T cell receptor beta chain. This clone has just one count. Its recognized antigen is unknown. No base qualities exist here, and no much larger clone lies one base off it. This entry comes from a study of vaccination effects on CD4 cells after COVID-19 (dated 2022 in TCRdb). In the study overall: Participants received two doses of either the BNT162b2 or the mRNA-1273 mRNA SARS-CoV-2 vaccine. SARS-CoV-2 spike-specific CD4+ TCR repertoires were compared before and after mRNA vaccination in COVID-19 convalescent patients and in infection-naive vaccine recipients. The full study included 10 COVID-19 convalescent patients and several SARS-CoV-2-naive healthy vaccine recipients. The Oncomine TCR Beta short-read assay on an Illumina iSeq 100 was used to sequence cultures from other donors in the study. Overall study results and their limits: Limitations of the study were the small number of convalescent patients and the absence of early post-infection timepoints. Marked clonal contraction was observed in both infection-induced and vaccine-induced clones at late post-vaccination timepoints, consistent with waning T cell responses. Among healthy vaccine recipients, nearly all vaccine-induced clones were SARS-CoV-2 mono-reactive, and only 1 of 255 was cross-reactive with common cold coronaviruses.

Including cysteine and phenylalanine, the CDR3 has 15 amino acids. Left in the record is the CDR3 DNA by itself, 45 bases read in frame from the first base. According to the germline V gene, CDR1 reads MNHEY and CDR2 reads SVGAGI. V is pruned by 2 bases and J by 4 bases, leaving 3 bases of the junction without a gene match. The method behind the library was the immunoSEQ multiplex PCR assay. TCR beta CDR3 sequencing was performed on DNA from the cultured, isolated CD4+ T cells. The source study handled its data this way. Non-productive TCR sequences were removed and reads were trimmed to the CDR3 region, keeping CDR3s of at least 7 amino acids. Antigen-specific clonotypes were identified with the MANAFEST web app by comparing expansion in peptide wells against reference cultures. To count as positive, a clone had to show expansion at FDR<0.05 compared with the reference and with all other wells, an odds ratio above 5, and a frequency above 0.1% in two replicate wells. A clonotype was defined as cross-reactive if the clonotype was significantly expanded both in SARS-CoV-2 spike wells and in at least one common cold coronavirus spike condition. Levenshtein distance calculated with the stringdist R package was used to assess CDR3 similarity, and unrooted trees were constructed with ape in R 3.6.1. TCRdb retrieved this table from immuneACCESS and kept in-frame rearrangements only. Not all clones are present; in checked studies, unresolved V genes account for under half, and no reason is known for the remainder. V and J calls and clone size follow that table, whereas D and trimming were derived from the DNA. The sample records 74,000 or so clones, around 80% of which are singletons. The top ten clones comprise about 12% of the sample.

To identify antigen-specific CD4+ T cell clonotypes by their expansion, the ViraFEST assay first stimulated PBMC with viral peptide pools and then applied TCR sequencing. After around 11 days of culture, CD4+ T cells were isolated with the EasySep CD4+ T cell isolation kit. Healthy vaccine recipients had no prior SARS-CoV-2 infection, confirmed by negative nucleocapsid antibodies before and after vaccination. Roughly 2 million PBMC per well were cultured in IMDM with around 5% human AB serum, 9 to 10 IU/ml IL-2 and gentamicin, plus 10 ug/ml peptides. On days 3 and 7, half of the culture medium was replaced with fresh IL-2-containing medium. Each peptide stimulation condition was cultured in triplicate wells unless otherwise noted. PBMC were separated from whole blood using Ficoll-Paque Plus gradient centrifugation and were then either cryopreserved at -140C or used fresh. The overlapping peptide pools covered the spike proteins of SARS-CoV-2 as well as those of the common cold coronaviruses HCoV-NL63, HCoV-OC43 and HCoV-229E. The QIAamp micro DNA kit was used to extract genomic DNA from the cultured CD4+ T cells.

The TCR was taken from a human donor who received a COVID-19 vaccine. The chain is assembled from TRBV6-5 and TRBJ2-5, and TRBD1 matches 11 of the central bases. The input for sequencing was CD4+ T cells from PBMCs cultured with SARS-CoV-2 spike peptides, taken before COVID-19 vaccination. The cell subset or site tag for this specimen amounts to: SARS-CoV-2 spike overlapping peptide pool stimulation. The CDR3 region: CASSYDGTGGETQYF. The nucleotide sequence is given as TGTGCCAGCAGTTACGACGGGACAGGGGGAGAGACCCAGTACTTC.